This T cell receptor beta chain was recorded in a study of CD4 T cells in relation to SARS-CoV-2 and coronaviruses (dated by TCRdb to the early 2020s). Background on the whole study: The ViraFEST assay cultured PBMCs with antigen for more than nine days, then sequenced TCR beta CDR3s to find antigen-specific clonal expansions. An HIV-1 Nef peptide pool or a culture without peptide was used as the negative reference condition. Patient-derived lymphoblastoid cell lines were used to map the HLA restriction of shared crossreactive spike epitopes. At the level of individual TCR clonotypes, the study evaluated whether memory CD4+ T cells crossreact between the spike proteins of SARS-CoV-2 and those of common cold coronaviruses. The Adaptive Biotechnologies TCR-sequencing kit was used to sequence samples from a few pre-COVID donors and the naive versus memory experiments, whereas other data were Illumina-based. For other donors in the study, expansion assays were sequenced with a different, Illumina-based TCR-beta assay. Overall study results and their limits: No donor contributed both pre-pandemic and post-infection samples, which limited tracing the source of pre-existing responses. Significantly weaker SARS-CoV-2-driven expansion was shown by crossreactive clones than by monoreactive clones, consistent with antigenic imprinting. Small numbers of patients and of tested TCRs limited the study. Memory CD4+ clonotypes crossrecognizing SARS-CoV-2 and at least one common cold coronavirus spike were found in around 65% of donors. Because the crossreactivity analysis focused on spike protein, crossreactivity against other viral proteins was not assessed.

CD4+ T cells from unexposed donors were collected before the COVID-19 pandemic (2011-2018). Following 10 days of culture, the EasySep CD4+ T cell isolation kit was used to isolate CD4+ T cells. As cell numbers permitted, CD4+ T cells from unexposed donors were tested for reactivity to SARS-CoV-2 S and N and to four common cold coronavirus spike pools. Around 1.9 million PBMCs per well were cultured in IMDM with around 4.8% human AB serum and around 10 IU/ml IL-2. Half of the culture medium was replaced with fresh IL-2-containing medium on days 3 and 7. Each peptide culture condition was generally run in triplicate replicate wells. The leukapheresis product for the unexposed donors was obtained through commercial purchase. Ficoll-Paque PLUS gradient centrifugation was used to isolate PBMCs from either whole blood or leukapheresis product. The PBMCs went either fresh into the expansion assay or into cryopreservation at -140 degrees C. The QIAamp Micro DNA Kit was used to extract genomic DNA from the CD4+ T cells.

Receptors were amplified or captured by the immunoSEQ multiplex PCR assay. Per the authors' processing: During preprocessing, nonproductive sequences were removed, along with CDR3s that did not begin with C, did not end with F or W, or were shorter than 7 amino acids. Antigen-specific clonotypes were called with the MANAFEST web app on the basis of expansion relative to the reference and to other culture wells. To be counted as positive, a clone had to show significant expansion compared with the reference culture, at an FDR below 0.05, in 2 of 3 replicate wells. For a clone to be considered positive, significant expansion relative to all other tandem wells and an odds ratio above 5 were also required. CDR3 homology was quantified as pairwise Levenshtein distance, calculated with the stringdist R package after three terminal residues were trimmed from each end. TCRdb stores this immuneACCESS table with in-frame sequences only. Part of the clones is absent; in the studies checked, under half of the shortfall reflects unresolved V genes, and no reason is known for the rest. The V and J calls and the clone size are those of that table, but D and trimming were determined from the DNA. The sample records about 21,000 clones, just over 75% of which are singletons. In total, the top ten clones hold roughly a sixth of the sample.

After removal of 6 bases from V and 7 bases from J, the junction retains 6 bases not matched to a gene. CDR1 and CDR2 were assigned from the germline V gene (reference sequence) as GTSNPN and SVGIG. From the cysteine through the phenylalanine, the CDR3 covers 13 amino acids. CDR3 DNA only is kept here, 39 bases in frame from base 1. This clone is considered large (0.1 to 1%). The antigen this receptor binds is unknown. The sample holds no much larger clone one base away, and base qualities are not on file. Sequencing input: CD4+ T cells from PBMCs, cultured in vitro. The receptor was derived from a human donor in good health. In this chain, TRBV30 is recombined with TRBJ1-6; 7 central bases correspond to TRBD1. The CDR3 region has the sequence CACQGQLNSPLHF. Here is the DNA: TGTGCCTGTCAGGGACAGTTAAATTCACCCCTCCACTTT. This CDR3, with the reference TRBV30 and TRBJ1-6 proteins standing in past its ends, gives the full variable domain SQTIHQWPATLVQPVGSPLSLECTVEGTSNPNLYWYRQAAGRGLQLLFYSVGIGQISSEVPQNLSASRPQDRQFILSSKKLLLSDSGFYLCACQGQLNSPLHFGNGTRLTVT.